Presented here are 24 T cell receptor beta chains from one specimen sequenced in a study of radiation and T cells in renal cell carcinoma. This sample's treatment: treatment-naive control, cytoreductive nephrectomy. TCRdb's copy holds only in-frame clones and misses some; the assay was immunoSEQ multiplex PCR. The table lists 20,000 or so clones, under 65% of them singletons. Sample: tumor tissue, taken from a patient whose treatment was nephrectomy without radiotherapy. These receptors came from a human donor with renal cell carcinoma.

This clone appeared a few times. A far bigger clonotype differs at one base, so this is likely a read error. The chain uses TRBV9 and TRBJ1-1; 11 bases line up with TRBD1. This CDR3 contains 14 residues. V shed 4 bases, J shed 5 bases, and the junction held 4 bases outside the gene matches. Germline V CDR1 and CDR2: SGDLS, YYNGEE. Here the CDR3 DNA reads TGTGCCAGCAGCCGTGGACAGGGGGCGACTGAAGCTTTCTTT. Its protein is CASSRGQGATEAFF.

This sequence joins TRBV5-4 and TRBJ1-4, with a possible D match to TRBD1 (5 bases). CDR1 is SGHNT, CDR2 YYREEE, per germline (reference sequence). This CDR3 has 15 amino acids. The germline V and J ends were trimmed by 4 bases and 3 bases, with 13 bases remaining between them. This chain's CDR3 is CASSPSGASNEKLFF. The CDR3 region has the DNA TGTGCCAGCAGCCCAAGTGGGGCCTCTAATGAAAAACTGTTTTTT.

This chain joins TRBV10-3 and TRBJ2-7, with 8 bases aligning to TRBD1. CDR3 length: 15 amino acids. Germline CDR1 and CDR2: ENHRY and SYGVKD. J gave up 6 bases and V 2 bases, and 9 bases lay outside the gene matches. In DNA form, the CDR3 reads TGTGCCATCAGTGAGCCCGGACAGGGTATGATCGAGCAGTACTTC. This gives the protein CAISEPGQGMIEQYF.

The sample holds a few counts of this clone. This chain's CDR3 is CAWSLGGMNTEAFF. The CDR3 DNA sequence: TGTGCCTGGAGTTTAGGTGGGATGAACACTGAAGCTTTCTTT. The V and J genes are TRBV30 and TRBJ1-1, with D uncertain. Germline CDR1 and CDR2: GTSNPN and SVGIG (reference sequence). The CDR3 is 14 amino acids. V lost 2 bases and J lost 0, with 10 bases in between.

This chain joins TRBV6-6 and TRBJ2-2; D is tentatively TRBD1 or TRBD2 (6 bases each). Trimming removed 2 bases from V and 7 bases from J, with 17 bases in between. The CDR3 loop spans 16 amino acids. Germline V gene sequence: CDR1 MNHNY, CDR2 SVGAGI (reference sequence). The CDR3 DNA reads TGTGCCAGCAGTTACCAAACTAGCTCCAGGGGCGGGGAGCTGTTTTTT. This codes for CASSYQTSSRGGELFF.

To note about this clone: The junction and the germline gene differ at one end; a read error may be behind it. The chain uses TRBV7-9 and TRBJ1-2; 8 bases are a match to TRBD1. The CDR3 runs to 13 residues. Germline loops: CDR1 SEHNR, CDR2 FQNEAQ (reference sequence). DNA of the CDR3: TGTGCCAGCAGCCCCGTTCAGGGGGCGGTTCAACGCTTC. Its translation: CASSPVQGAVQRF.

This clone has a handful of counts. V and J are TRBV5-4 and TRBJ1-1; D gene unclear. The germline V gene has CDR1 SGHNT and CDR2 YYREEE (reference sequence). The CDR3 loop spans 14 amino acids. Trimming pared 3 bases from V and 1 base from J, leaving 10 bases between. The CDR3 sequence is CASSSVQKNTEAFF. DNA of the CDR3: TGTGCCAGCAGCTCCGTCCAGAAGAACACTGAAGCTTTCTTT.

This chain joins TRBV5-1 and TRBJ1-3; no clear D. The CDR3 covers 14 residues. V was trimmed by 4 bases and J by 4 bases, leaving 12 bases between them. Germline values: CDR1 SGHRS, CDR2 YFSETQ. The CDR3, as DNA: TGCGCCAGCAGCCGTATTACAGAGGGAAACACCATATATTTT. Its translation: CASSRITEGNTIYF.

This clone was recorded once. V and J are TRBV11-1 and TRBJ2-7; D is unresolved. Germline V gene sequence: CDR1 SGHAT, CDR2 FQDESV (reference sequence). The CDR3 spans 15 residues. Trimming pared 1 base from V and 0 bases from J, leaving 10 bases between. CDR3 loop: CASSLELVNSYEQYF. CDR3 bases: TGTGCCAGCAGCTTAGAACTGGTAAACTCCTACGAGCAGTACTTC.

This chain uses TRBV30 with TRBJ2-1; possible D gene TRBD2, 6 bases. V was pared by 1 base and J by 7 bases, with 17 bases between. The CDR3 has 15 amino acids. Germline values: CDR1 GTSNPN, CDR2 SVGIG (reference sequence). The CDR3 region is CAWSDKLASRNEQFF. The CDR3 nucleotides read TGTGCCTGGAGTGACAAACTAGCATCGCGGAATGAGCAGTTCTTC.

The CDR3 reads CASSPWTGISDGYTF. CDR3 DNA: TGTGCCAGCAGCCCTTGGACAGGGATAAGCGATGGCTACACCTTC. The gene calls are TRBV14 and TRBJ1-2; TRBD1 aligns across 8 bases. Germline CDR1 and CDR2: SGHDN and FVKESK. The length of the CDR3 is 15 residues. V lost 4 bases and J lost 6; bases outside the gene matches: 10.

The CDR3 nucleotides read TGCGCCAGCAGTCAAGCCCCAAGGGGCAGTCCCGCCGGGGAGCTGTTTTTT. Translation: CASSQAPRGSPAGELFF. The chain carries TRBV23-1 and TRBJ2-2, with D possibly TRBD1 on 5 matching bases. Being an ORF, TRBV23-1 has a function that is uncertain. The length of the CDR3 is 17 residues. V lost 2 bases, J lost 6 bases, and 19 bases lay in between.

J is TRBJ1-4 and V is TRBV7-2; perhaps TRBD1 as D (5 bases). This CDR3 comprises 16 residues. The germline CDR1 and CDR2 sequences are SGHTA and FQGNSA. Trimming shortened V by 2 bases and J by 1 base, and 11 bases separated the two germline ends. The CDR3 DNA follows: TGTGCCAGCAGCTTAAACGGCGGGGGAACTAATGAAAAACTGTTTTTT. Its protein product is CASSLNGGGTNEKLFF.

A remark on this clone: This CDR3 is also generated by other DNA sequences in the sample. V and J are TRBV9 and TRBJ2-3, with 12 bases fitting TRBD2. V was clipped by 3 bases and J by 2 bases; unmatched bases: 4. The CDR3 runs to 16 residues. Germline values: CDR1 SGDLS, CDR2 YYNGEE. CDR3 DNA: TGTGCCAGCAGCGGGGGGACTAGCGGGCTCACAGATACGCAGTATTTT. As protein: CASSGGTSGLTDTQYF.

The gene calls are TRBV2 and TRBJ2-7; perhaps TRBD2 as D (6 bases). Germline V gene sequence: CDR1 SNHLY, CDR2 FYNNEI. Trimming left V 4 bases short and J 4 bases short, with 8 bases between. This CDR3 has 12 amino acids. CDR3 DNA sequence: TGTGCCAGCAGTGTGGAGGGGTACGAGCAGTACTTC. Translating gives CASSVEGYEQYF.

This clone is labeled medium-sized. The chain uses TRBV4-2 and TRBJ2-3; D uncertain. This CDR3 is built from 14 residues. Trimming shortened V by 0 bases and J by 8 bases, and 12 bases separated the two germline ends. Germline V gene sequence: CDR1 LGHNA, CDR2 YNFKEQ. As DNA, the CDR3 is TGTGCCAGCAGCCAAGATCGGTTGGTGGGTACGCAGTATTTT. Translating gives CASSQDRLVGTQYF.

This clone was found a few times. The chain joins TRBV10-2 to TRBJ2-1; TRBD1 matches 10 bases. The trim removed 7 bases at V and 0 bases at J, leaving 6 bases unmatched. The CDR3 is made up of 16 amino acids. CDR1 is WSHSY, CDR2 SAAADI, per germline. The CDR3 region is CASNSDRGLSYNEQFF. The CDR3 coding sequence is TGCGCCAGCAATTCCGACAGGGGGCTCTCCTACAATGAGCAGTTCTTC.

The rearrangement uses TRBV7-9 and TRBJ1-5; 8 nucleotides match TRBD1. The junction had 8 bases not matched to a gene; V was cut back by 4 bases and J by 0 bases. Germline assignment: CDR1 SEHNR and CDR2 FQNEAQ (reference sequence). The CDR3 length is 17 residues. CDR3 DNA: TGTGCCAGCAGCTCTAACCTGGACAGGGATAGCAATCAGCCCCAGCATTTT. Translating gives CASSSNLDRDSNQPQHF.

The chain uses TRBV11-2 and TRBJ2-2; tentatively, D is TRBD1 (6 bases). V lost 7 bases and J 7 bases, leaving 16 bases between the germline ends. Germline CDR1 is SGHAT and CDR2 is FQNNGV. The CDR3 loop spans 14 amino acids. CDR3 region: CASIPLGGIGELFF. CDR3 DNA: TGTGCCAGCATCCCCCTAGGGGGAATCGGGGAGCTGTTTTTT.

The chain uses TRBV5-6 and TRBJ2-1, with D possibly being TRBD2 (6 bases). V lost 4 bases and J 6 bases, leaving 14 bases between the germline ends. This CDR3 has 14 amino acids. Germline V gene data show CDR1 as SGHDT and CDR2 as YYEEEE. The CDR3 is CASSHRDFPNEQFF. For the CDR3, the DNA is TGTGCCAGCAGCCATCGGGACTTTCCCAATGAGCAGTTCTTC.

This clone was recorded only once. The chain carries TRBV7-6 and TRBJ1-2, with TRBD1 matching 7 bases. This CDR3 is 17 amino acids long. V shed 5 bases, J shed 3 bases, and the junction held 15 bases outside the gene matches. CDR1 SGHVS and CDR2 FNYEAQ come from the germline V gene. The CDR3 is CASSRQGRLGAYYGYTF. In DNA, the CDR3 is TGTGCCAGCAGCAGACAGGGAAGGTTGGGGGCCTACTATGGCTACACCTTC. Complete variable domain (other parts from reference TRBV7-6 and TRBJ1-2): GAGVSQSPRYKVTKRGQDVALRCDPISGHVSLYWYRQALGQGPEFLTYFNYEAQQDKSGLPNDRFSAERPEGSISTLTIQRTEQRDSAMYRCASSRQGRLGAYYGYTFGSGTRLTVV.

The genes are TRBV10-3 and TRBJ2-3; TRBD2 might be the D (6 bases). CDR3 size: 13 residues. Germline V lookup: CDR1 ENHRY, CDR2 SYGVKD. The V and J ends lost 4 bases and 4 bases respectively, with 9 bases between them. CDR3 sequence: CAISAPGADTQYF. The CDR3 DNA follows: TGTGCCATCAGTGCCCCGGGGGCAGATACGCAGTATTTT.

This clone has just one count. The gene calls are TRBV2 and TRBJ1-3, with TRBD1 matching over 7 bases. The V gene's germline CDR1 is SNHLY and CDR2 FYNNEI. The V and J ends lost 5 bases and 4 bases, in that order; junction bases with no gene match: 8. The CDR3 is made up of 15 amino acids. The CDR3 DNA reads as TGTGCCAGCAGTCCTGACAGGGCGATGGGAAACACCATATATTTT. This translates into CASSPDRAMGNTIYF.

The genes are TRBV27 and TRBJ1-5, with 7 bases aligning to TRBD1. Per germline, CDR1 MNHEY and CDR2 SMNVEV (reference sequence). The CDR3 loop spans 14 amino acids. V lost 4 bases and J lost 5; bases outside the gene matches: 5. Written as DNA, the CDR3 is TGTGCCAGCAGTTCGGGGACAGTACATCAGCCCCAGCATTTT. This gives the protein CASSSGTVHQPQHF.